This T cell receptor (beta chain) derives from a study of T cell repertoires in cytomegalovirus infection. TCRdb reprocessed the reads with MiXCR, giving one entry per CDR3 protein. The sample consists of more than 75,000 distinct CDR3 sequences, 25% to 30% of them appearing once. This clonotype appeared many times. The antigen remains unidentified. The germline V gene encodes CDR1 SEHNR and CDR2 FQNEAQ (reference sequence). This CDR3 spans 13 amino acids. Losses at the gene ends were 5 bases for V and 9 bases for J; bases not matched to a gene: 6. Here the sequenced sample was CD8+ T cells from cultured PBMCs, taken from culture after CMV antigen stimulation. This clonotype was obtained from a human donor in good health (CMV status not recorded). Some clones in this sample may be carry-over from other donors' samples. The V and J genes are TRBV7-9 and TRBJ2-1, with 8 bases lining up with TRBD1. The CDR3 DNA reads TGTGCCAGCAGCGGGACAGGTGGGATTGAGCAGTTCTTC. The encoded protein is CASSGTGGIEQFF.